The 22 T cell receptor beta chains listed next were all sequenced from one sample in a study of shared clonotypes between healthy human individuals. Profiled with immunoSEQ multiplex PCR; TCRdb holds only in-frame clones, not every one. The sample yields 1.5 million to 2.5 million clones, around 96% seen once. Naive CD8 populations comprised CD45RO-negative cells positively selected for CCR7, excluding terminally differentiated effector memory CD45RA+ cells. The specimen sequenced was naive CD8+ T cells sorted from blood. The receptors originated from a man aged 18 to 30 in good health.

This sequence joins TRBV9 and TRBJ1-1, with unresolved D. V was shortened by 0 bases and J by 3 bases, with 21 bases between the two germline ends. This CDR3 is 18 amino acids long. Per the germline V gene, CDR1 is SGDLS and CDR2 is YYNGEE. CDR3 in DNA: TGTGCCAGCAGCGTAGCTGGCAGCACACCTGGGGTCTACACTGAAGCTTTCTTT. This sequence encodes CASSVAGSTPGVYTEAFF.

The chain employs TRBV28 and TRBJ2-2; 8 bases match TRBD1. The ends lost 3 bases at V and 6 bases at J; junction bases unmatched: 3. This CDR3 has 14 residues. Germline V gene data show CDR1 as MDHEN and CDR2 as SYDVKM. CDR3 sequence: CASSLTGDSGELFF. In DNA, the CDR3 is TGTGCCAGCAGTTTGACAGGGGATTCCGGGGAGCTGTTTTTT.

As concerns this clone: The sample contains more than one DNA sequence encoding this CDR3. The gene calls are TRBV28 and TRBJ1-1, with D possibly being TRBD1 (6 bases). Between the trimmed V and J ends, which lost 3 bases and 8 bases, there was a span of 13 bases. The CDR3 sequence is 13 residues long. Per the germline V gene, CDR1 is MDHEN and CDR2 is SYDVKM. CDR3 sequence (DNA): TGTGCCAGCAGTTTTTCAGGTGGGACAGAAGCTTTCTTT. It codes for CASSFSGGTEAFF. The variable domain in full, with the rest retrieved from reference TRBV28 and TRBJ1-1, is DVKVTQSSRYLVKRTGEKVFLECVQDMDHENMFWYRQDPGLGLRLIYFSYDVKMKEKGDIPEGYSVSREKKERFSLILESASTNQTSMYLCASSFSGGTEAFFGQGTRLTVV.

The chain's CDR3 is CASSLDTGTRLSGELFF. CDR3 coding DNA: TGCGCCAGCAGCTTGGACACCGGGACTAGACTTTCCGGGGAGCTGTTTTTT. This chain connects TRBV5-1 to TRBJ2-2; 8 bases are shared with TRBD2. The V gene's germline CDR1 is SGHRS and CDR2 YFSETQ. V shed 0 bases and J 6 bases; nucleotides not matched to a gene: 10. This CDR3 contains 17 residues.

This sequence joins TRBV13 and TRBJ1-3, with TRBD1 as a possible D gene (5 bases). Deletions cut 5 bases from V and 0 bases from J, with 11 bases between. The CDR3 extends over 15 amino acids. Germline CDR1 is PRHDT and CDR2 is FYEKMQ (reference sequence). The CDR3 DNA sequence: TGTGCCAGCAGCCCTACCGGGGCCTCTGGAAACACCATATATTTT. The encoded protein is CASSPTGASGNTIYF.

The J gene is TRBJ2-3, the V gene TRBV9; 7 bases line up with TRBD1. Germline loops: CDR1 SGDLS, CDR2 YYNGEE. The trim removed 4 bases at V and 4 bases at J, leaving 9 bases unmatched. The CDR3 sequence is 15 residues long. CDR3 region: CASSLEGTAADTQYF. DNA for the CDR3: TGTGCCAGCAGCCTGGAAGGGACAGCTGCAGATACGCAGTATTTT. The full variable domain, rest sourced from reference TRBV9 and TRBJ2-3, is DSGVTQTPKHLITATGQRVTLRCSPRSGDLSVYWYQQSLDQGLQFLIQYYNGEERAKGNILERFSAQQFPDLHSELNLSSLELGDSALYFCASSLEGTAADTQYFGPGTRLTVL.

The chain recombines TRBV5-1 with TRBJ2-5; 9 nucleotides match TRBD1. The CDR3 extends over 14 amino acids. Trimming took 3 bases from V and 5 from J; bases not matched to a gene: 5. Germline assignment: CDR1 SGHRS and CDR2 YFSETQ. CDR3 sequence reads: CASSSQGAGETQYF. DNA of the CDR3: TGCGCCAGCAGCTCACAGGGGGCGGGCGAGACCCAGTACTTC.

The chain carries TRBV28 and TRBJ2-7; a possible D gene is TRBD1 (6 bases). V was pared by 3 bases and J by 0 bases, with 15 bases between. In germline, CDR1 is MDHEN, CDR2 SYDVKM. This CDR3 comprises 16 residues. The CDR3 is CASSFDFGDISYEQYF. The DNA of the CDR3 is TGTGCCAGCAGTTTTGATTTTGGGGACATCTCCTACGAGCAGTACTTC.

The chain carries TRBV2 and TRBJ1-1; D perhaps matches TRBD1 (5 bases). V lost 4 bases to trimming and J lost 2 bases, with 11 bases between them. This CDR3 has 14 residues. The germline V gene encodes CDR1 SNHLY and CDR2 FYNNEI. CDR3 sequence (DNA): TGTGCCAGCAGTGGGTGGGGACCTAACACTGAAGCTTTCTTT. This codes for CASSGWGPNTEAFF.

DNA for the CDR3: TGTGCCAGCAGCCCCCTCGTAGAGGCGACTAATGAAAAACTGTTTTTT. As protein: CASSPLVEATNEKLFF. The chain uses TRBV7-2 and TRBJ1-4; D is undetermined. This CDR3 is 16 amino acids long. V was shortened by 5 bases and J by 2 bases, with 15 bases between the two germline ends. From germline, CDR1 is SGHTA and CDR2 FQGNSA.

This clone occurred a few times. The CDR3: CASSLSPPQGDSPLHF. In nucleotides, the CDR3 is TGCGCCAGCAGCTTAAGTCCGCCGCAGGGGGATTCACCCCTCCACTTT. V usage is TRBV5-1 and J usage is TRBJ1-6, with 7 nucleotides matching TRBD1. The CDR3 is made up of 16 amino acids. Germline CDR1 and CDR2: SGHRS and YFSETQ. With 2 bases clipped from V and 8 bases from J, the junction kept 10 bases outside the gene matches.

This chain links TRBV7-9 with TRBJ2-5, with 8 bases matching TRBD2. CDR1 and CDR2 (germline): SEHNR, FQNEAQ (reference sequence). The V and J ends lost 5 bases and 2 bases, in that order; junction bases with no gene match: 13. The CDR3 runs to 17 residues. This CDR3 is CASSISLFGGGQETQYF. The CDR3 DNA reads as TGTGCCAGCAGCATATCTCTCTTCGGGGGGGGACAAGAGACCCAGTACTTC.

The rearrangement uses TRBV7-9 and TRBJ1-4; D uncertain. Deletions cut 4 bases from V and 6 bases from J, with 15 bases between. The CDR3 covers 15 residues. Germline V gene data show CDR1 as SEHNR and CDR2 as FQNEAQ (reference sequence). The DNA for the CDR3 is TGTGCCAGCAGCTCTTACGTCGAGCTTGATGAAAAACTGTTTTTT. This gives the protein CASSSYVELDEKLFF.

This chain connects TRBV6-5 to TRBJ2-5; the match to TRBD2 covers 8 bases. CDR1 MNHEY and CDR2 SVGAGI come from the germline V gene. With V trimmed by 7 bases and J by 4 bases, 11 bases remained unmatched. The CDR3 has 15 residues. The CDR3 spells CASKAGVVGIETQYF. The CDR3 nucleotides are TGTGCCAGCAAAGCGGGAGTAGTGGGCATAGAGACCCAGTACTTC.

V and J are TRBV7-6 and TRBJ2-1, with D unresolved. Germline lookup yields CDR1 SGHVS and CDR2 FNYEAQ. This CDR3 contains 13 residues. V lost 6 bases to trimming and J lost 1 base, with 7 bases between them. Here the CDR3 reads CASSTKSYNEQFF. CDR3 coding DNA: TGTGCCAGCAGTACGAAGTCCTACAATGAGCAGTTCTTC.

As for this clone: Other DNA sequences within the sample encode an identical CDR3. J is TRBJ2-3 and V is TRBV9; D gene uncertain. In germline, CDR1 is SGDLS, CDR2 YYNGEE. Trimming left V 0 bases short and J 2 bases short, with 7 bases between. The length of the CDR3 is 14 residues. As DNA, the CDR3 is TGTGCCAGCAGCGTAGAAGGTTCCACAGATACGCAGTATTTT. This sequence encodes CASSVEGSTDTQYF.

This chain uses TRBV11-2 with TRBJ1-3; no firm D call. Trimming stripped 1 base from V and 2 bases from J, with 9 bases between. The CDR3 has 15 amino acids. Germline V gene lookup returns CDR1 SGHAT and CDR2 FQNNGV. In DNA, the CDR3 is TGTGCCAGCAGCTTAGGACGAACGGCTGGAAACACCATATATTTT. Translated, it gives CASSLGRTAGNTIYF.

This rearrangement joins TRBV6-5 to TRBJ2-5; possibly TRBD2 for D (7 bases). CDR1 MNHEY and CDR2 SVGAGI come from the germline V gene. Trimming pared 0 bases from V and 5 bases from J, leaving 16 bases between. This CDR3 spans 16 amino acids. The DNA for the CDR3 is TGTGCCAGCAGTTACTCCGCGGGGGCCGGTGGGGAGACCCAGTACTTC. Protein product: CASSYSAGAGGETQYF.

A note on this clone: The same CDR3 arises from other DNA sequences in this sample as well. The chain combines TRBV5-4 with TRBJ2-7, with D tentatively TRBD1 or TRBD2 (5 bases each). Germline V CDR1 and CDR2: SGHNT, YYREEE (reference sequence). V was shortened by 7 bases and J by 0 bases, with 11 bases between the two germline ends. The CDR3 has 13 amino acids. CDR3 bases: TGTGCCAGCTCTGGGGGAGACTCCTACGAGCAGTACTTC. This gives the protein CASSGGDSYEQYF. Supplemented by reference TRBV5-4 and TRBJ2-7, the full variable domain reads ETGVTQSPTHLIKTRGQQVTLRCSSQSGHNTVSWYQQALGQGPQFIFQYYREEENGRGNFPPRFSGLQFPNYSSELNVNALELDDSALYLCASSGGDSYEQYFGPGTRLTVT.

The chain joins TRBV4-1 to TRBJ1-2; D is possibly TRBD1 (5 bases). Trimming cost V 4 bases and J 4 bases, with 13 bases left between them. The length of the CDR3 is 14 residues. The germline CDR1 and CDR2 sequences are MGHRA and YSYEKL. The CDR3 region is CASSPPKGSYGYTF. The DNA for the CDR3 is TGCGCCAGCAGCCCTCCCAAGGGGTCCTATGGCTACACCTTC.

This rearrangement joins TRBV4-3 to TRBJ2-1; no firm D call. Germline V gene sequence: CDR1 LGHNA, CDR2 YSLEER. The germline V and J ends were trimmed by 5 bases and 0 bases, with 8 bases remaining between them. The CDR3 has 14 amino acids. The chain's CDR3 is CASSIRDSYNEQFF. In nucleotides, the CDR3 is TGCGCCAGCAGCATAAGGGACTCCTACAATGAGCAGTTCTTC.

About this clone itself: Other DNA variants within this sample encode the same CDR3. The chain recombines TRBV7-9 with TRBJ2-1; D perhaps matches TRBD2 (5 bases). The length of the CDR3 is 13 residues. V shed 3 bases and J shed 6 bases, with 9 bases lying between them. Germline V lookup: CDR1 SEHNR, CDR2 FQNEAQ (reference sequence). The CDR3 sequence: CASSFLGGNEQFF. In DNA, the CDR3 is TGTGCCAGCAGCTTCTTAGGAGGCAATGAGCAGTTCTTC.